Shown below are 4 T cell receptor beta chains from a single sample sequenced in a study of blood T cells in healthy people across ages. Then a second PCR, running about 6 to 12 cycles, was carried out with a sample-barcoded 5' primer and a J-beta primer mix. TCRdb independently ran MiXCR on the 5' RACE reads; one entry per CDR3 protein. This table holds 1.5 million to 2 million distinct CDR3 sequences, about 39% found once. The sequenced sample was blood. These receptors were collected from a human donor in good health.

As DNA, the CDR3 is TGCAGCGTTGAATCGGGACAGGGATTCTATGGCTACACCTTC. Its protein product is CSVESGQGFYGYTF. The rearrangement joins TRBV29-1 to TRBJ1-2; 9 bases are shared with TRBD1. CDR1 and CDR2 from the germline V gene are SQVTM and ANQGSEA. This CDR3 comprises 14 residues. V lost 2 bases to trimming and J lost 4 bases; unmatched junction nucleotides: 5.

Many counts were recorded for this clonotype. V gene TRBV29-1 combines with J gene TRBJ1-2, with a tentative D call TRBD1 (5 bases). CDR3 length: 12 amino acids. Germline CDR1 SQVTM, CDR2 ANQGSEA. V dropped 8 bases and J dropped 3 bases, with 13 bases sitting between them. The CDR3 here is CSIGGGDYGYTF. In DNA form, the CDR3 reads TGCAGCATCGGTGGGGGGGACTATGGCTACACCTTC.

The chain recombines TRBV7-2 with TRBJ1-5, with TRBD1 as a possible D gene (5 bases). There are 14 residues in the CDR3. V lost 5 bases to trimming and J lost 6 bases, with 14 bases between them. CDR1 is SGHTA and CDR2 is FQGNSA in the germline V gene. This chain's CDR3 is CASSPILGVQPQHF. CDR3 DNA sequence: TGTGCCAGCAGCCCAATTCTGGGGGTTCAGCCCCAGCATTTT.

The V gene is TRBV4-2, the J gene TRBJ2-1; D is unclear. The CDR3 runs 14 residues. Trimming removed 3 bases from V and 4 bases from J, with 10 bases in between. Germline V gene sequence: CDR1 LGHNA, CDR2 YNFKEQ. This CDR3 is CASSHWAEYNEQFF. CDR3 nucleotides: TGTGCCAGCAGCCATTGGGCGGAATACAATGAGCAGTTCTTC.